Shown below are 11 T cell receptor beta chains from a single sample sequenced in a study of cytomegalovirus exposure and HLA in healthy donors (dated by TCRdb to between 2016 and 2019). Receptors were amplified or captured by the immunoSEQ multiplex PCR assay. Not all clones reach the TCRdb copy of this immuneACCESS table, which keeps in-frame sequences only. Checked studies attribute under half of the gap to unresolved V genes and leave the rest unexplained. The sample contains 200,000 to 250,000 clones, 87% of them found a single time. Jointly, the top ten make up around 3% of the sample. The specimen was PBMCs. These receptors originate from a young man in good health and CMV-seronegative.

This CDR3 is CASSVSGGRGQETQYF. In nucleotides, the CDR3 is TGTGCCAGCAGCGTATCCGGCGGGAGGGGACAAGAGACCCAGTACTTC. This chain uses TRBV9 with TRBJ2-5; TRBD2 aligns across 9 bases. The CDR3 contains 16 residues. Trimming cost V 1 base and J 2 bases; bases outside gene matches: 6. Germline values: CDR1 SGDLS, CDR2 YYNGEE. The whole variable domain, filled in from reference TRBV9 and TRBJ2-5, reads DSGVTQTPKHLITATGQRVTLRCSPRSGDLSVYWYQQSLDQGLQFLIQYYNGEERAKGNILERFSAQQFPDLHSELNLSSLELGDSALYFCASSVSGGRGQETQYFGPGTRLLVL.

V gene TRBV6-1 combines with J gene TRBJ1-3, with 9 bases identical to TRBD1. Trimming removed 5 bases from V and 5 bases from J; junction bases left unmatched: 4. The CDR3 is 14 amino acids. CDR1 is MNHNS, CDR2 SASEGT, per germline. CDR3 sequence reads: CASSLQGARNTIYF. The CDR3 coding sequence is TGTGCCAGCAGTCTACAGGGGGCCAGAAACACCATATATTTT.

The chain couples TRBV5-1 to TRBJ1-4; TRBD1 is a possible D gene (5 bases). Trimming took off 5 bases at V and 4 bases at J, with 12 bases between the two ends. This CDR3 spans 14 amino acids. The germline gives CDR1 SGHRS, CDR2 YFSETQ. In DNA form, the CDR3 reads TGCGCCAGCAGAGGAGGGCAGGGTAATGAAAAACTGTTTTTT. Protein product: CASRGGQGNEKLFF.

This clone has a handful of counts. The V and J genes are TRBV19 and TRBJ2-2, with TRBD1 as a possible D gene (6 bases). The V gene's germline CDR1 is LNHDA and CDR2 SQIVND (reference sequence). Trimming left V 9 bases short and J 6 bases short, with 14 bases between. The CDR3 has 13 amino acids. In DNA form, the CDR3 reads TGTGCCAGCAGGGACACTGCGGCCGGGGAGCTGTTTTTT. This translates into CASRDTAAGELFF.

The chain combines TRBV9 with TRBJ2-5; 8 nucleotides align to TRBD1. CDR3 length: 15 residues. With 0 bases clipped from V and 9 bases from J, the junction kept 10 bases outside the gene matches. The germline V gene has CDR1 SGDLS and CDR2 YYNGEE. CDR3 nucleotide sequence: TGTGCCAGCAGCGTAGCTGGGGGGACAGGCCATGCCCAGTACTTC. Amino acids: CASSVAGGTGHAQYF. The variable domain in full, with the rest retrieved from reference TRBV9 and TRBJ2-5, is DSGVTQTPKHLITATGQRVTLRCSPRSGDLSVYWYQQSLDQGLQFLIQYYNGEERAKGNILERFSAQQFPDLHSELNLSSLELGDSALYFCASSVAGGTGHAQYFGPGTRLLVL.

This chain joins TRBV7-9 and TRBJ1-6; 8 bases fit TRBD1. The CDR3 is 18 residues long. V lost 1 base, J lost 2 bases, and 7 bases stayed unmatched. The V gene's germline CDR1 is SEHNR and CDR2 FQNEAQ (reference sequence). This chain's CDR3 is CASSLEDRAFAYNSPLHF. CDR3 DNA: TGTGCCAGCAGCTTAGAGGACAGGGCGTTCGCCTATAATTCACCCCTCCACTTT. Full variable domain (outside the CDR3, taken from reference TRBV7-9 and TRBJ1-6): DTGVSQNPRHKITKRGQNVTFRCDPISEHNRLYWYRQTLGQGPEFLTYFQNEAQLEKSRLLSDRFSAERPKGSFSTLEIQRTEQGDSAMYLCASSLEDRAFAYNSPLHFGNGTRLTVT.

V is TRBV9 and J is TRBJ1-1; maybe TRBD1 (5 bases). Germline CDR1 reads SGDLS; CDR2 reads YYNGEE. CDR3 size: 13 residues. Between the trimmed V and J ends, which lost 3 bases and 4 bases, there was a span of 10 bases. CDR3 nucleotide sequence: TGTGCCAGCAGCGAGGCAGGGCTCACTGAAGCTTTCTTT. Translation gives CASSEAGLTEAFF.

V and J are TRBV10-3 and TRBJ1-4, with TRBD1 identical over 9 bases. The CDR3 runs 15 residues. The V segment lost 0 bases and the J segment 7 bases; nucleotides outside the gene matches: 3. Germline assignment: CDR1 ENHRY and CDR2 SYGVKD. For the CDR3, the DNA is TGTGCCATCAGTGAGTCTGGGACAGGGACTGAAAAACTGTTTTTT. This codes for CAISESGTGTEKLFF.

The chain joins TRBV7-8 to TRBJ2-4, with 11 bases fitting TRBD1. The J segment lost 6 bases and the V segment lost 4 bases, leaving 8 bases of the junction unmatched. Germline values: CDR1 SGHVS, CDR2 FQNEAQ. This CDR3 contains 16 residues. CDR3 region: CASSSYGQGARNIQYF. CDR3 nucleotide sequence: TGTGCCAGCAGCTCCTACGGACAGGGGGCGAGAAACATTCAGTACTTC.

The chain couples TRBV11-2 to TRBJ1-2; 7 bases are a match to TRBD1. Germline V CDR1 and CDR2: SGHAT, FQNNGV. The CDR3 has 13 residues. V lost 4 bases and J lost 6; bases outside the gene matches: 5. The CDR3 nucleotides are TGTGCCAGCAGCTCTGGGACAGTTGATGGCTACACCTTC. It is translated as CASSSGTVDGYTF.

In this sample, this clone turned up a few times. This chain joins TRBV2 and TRBJ2-5; unclear D gene. This CDR3 comprises 11 residues. The germline V gene encodes CDR1 SNHLY and CDR2 FYNNEI. Trimming removed 6 bases at V and 7 bases at J, with 9 bases between. The CDR3 coding sequence is TGTGCCAGCAGCCGCGAGCGGACCCAGTACTTC. Encoded protein: CASSRERTQYF.